The sequence of this T cell receptor beta chain was determined in a study of T cell repertoires in cytomegalovirus infection (dated by TCRdb to the late 2010s). As for the study more broadly: Donor HLA type was relevant to the analysis, as public TCR beta signatures indicated carriage of CMV infection together with the matching HLA type.

The CDR3 spans 21 residues, from the cysteine through the phenylalanine. The entry retains the CDR3 DNA only, 63 bases that are in frame from base 1. The germline V end is reduced by 7 bases and the J end by 5 bases; junction bases left unmatched: 28. Reading the germline V gene gives CDR1 MNHEY and CDR2 SVGEGT. The sample was run on an Illumina HiSeq 1500. The raw public reads went through TCRdb reprocessing: fastp at Q25, MiXCR clone calling, in-frame beta chains kept. Here each entry gathers all rows of one CDR3 protein and keeps the most common genes and DNA. In all, the sample holds over 100,000 distinct CDR3 sequences, and about 9.5% of those were seen once. The leading ten clones occupy over 25% of the sample. This clonotype has at least ten counts. Its antigen has not been determined. No much larger clonotype is one base removed from it; base qualities were not supplied. General findings and caveats noted by the study authors: In the ex vivo response, HLA-C-restricted CMV-specific TCR beta clonotypes were dominant, and in two of eight donors the single most frequent clonotype came from this HLA-C-restricted group. In both this cohort and an independent cohort of a few hundred donors, the cumulative frequency of public TCR beta family members distinguished carriers of CMV infection plus the relevant HLA type.

This TCR was recovered from a human donor in good health (CMV status not recorded). Some clones in this sample may be carry-over from other donors' samples. The sample was PBMCs, sequenced either directly or after in vitro stimulation (not recorded which). The rearrangement combines TRBV6-2 or TRBV6-3 with TRBJ2-1; 8 of the junction bases match TRBD1. In nucleotide form, the sequence is TGTGCCAGCACACAGAGACTAACCGGGACAGGACGACAGGAGATTCACAATGAGCAGTTCTTC. It translates to CASTQRLTGTGRQEIHNEQFF.